A single sample is the source of the 25 T cell receptor beta chains below, sequenced in a study of cytomegalovirus exposure and HLA in healthy donors. The PCR used 60 Vbeta and 13 Jbeta primers. Assay used: immunoSEQ multiplex PCR; TCRdb lists only in-frame clones, some missing. The sample lists more than 80,000 clones, roughly 63% seen once, with approximately 15% in the top ten. The sample was PBMCs. The receptors shown here come from a woman between 35 and 50 years old in good health and CMV-seropositive.

This clone was counted only a few times. The J gene is TRBJ1-1, the V gene TRBV11-2, with 7 bases matching TRBD1. The length of the CDR3 is 13 residues. Germline V lookup: CDR1 SGHAT, CDR2 FQNNGV. Unmatched junction bases numbered 0, after V lost 1 base and J lost 4 bases. In DNA form, the CDR3 reads TGTGCCAGCAGCTTAGGACAGGGCACTGAAGCTTTCTTT. Protein: CASSLGQGTEAFF.

This clone was seen more than once but under ten times. The chain uses TRBV7-3 and TRBJ2-1; 9 bases map to TRBD2. CDR1 and CDR2 (germline): SGHTA, FQGTGA. V dropped 2 bases and J dropped 3; count of bases not matched to a gene: 8. CDR3 size: 17 residues. The CDR3 here is CASSLAGGPADYNEQFF. For the CDR3, the DNA is TGTGCCAGCAGCTTAGCGGGAGGGCCTGCGGACTACAATGAGCAGTTCTTC.

This chain joins TRBV5-4 and TRBJ2-1; 9 positions match TRBD2. From germline, CDR1 is SGHNT and CDR2 YYREEE (reference sequence). The trim removed 0 bases at V and 4 bases at J, leaving 2 bases unmatched. The CDR3 spans 15 residues. The CDR3 protein is CASSLAGLAYNEQFF. DNA for the CDR3: TGTGCCAGCAGCTTGGCGGGACTAGCATACAATGAGCAGTTCTTC.

This rearrangement joins TRBV6-5 to TRBJ2-4, with 8 positions matching TRBD1. With V trimmed by 7 bases and J by 8 bases, 10 bases remained unmatched. Germline CDR1 reads MNHEY; CDR2 reads SVGAGI. This CDR3 contains 14 residues. The chain's CDR3 is CASMSRGLTYIQYF. The CDR3 nucleotides are TGTGCCAGCATGAGCAGGGGGCTAACATACATTCAGTACTTC.

This clone showed up just a few times. The chain couples TRBV7-2 to TRBJ2-2; TRBD2 is a possible D gene (6 bases). V was clipped by 2 bases and J by 5 bases, with 12 bases between them. This CDR3 is built from 15 residues. From germline, CDR1 is SGHTA and CDR2 FQGNSA. CDR3: CASSLRRADTGELFF. Here the CDR3 DNA reads TGTGCCAGCAGCTTAAGGAGGGCCGATACCGGGGAGCTGTTTTTT.

The V call is TRBV7-9, the J call TRBJ1-1, with TRBD1 matching over 7 bases. V shed 5 bases, J shed 4 bases, and the junction held 10 bases outside the gene matches. The germline gives CDR1 SEHNR, CDR2 FQNEAQ (reference sequence). The CDR3 is 15 amino acids. CDR3 sequence: CASSARGQGGTEAFF. Written as DNA, the CDR3 is TGTGCCAGCAGCGCAAGGGGGCAGGGGGGCACTGAAGCTTTCTTT.

This chain uses TRBV6-1 with TRBJ1-2; D might be TRBD1 (6 bases). The CDR3 loop spans 15 amino acids. The germline V gene has CDR1 MNHNS and CDR2 SASEGT. V gave up 0 bases and J gave up 2 bases, with 10 bases separating them. The CDR3 spells CASSEALGTNYGYTF. CDR3 nucleotide sequence: TGTGCCAGCAGTGAAGCGCTCGGGACAAACTATGGCTACACCTTC.

This rearrangement joins TRBV28 to TRBJ2-2; D not certain. Per the germline V gene, CDR1 is MDHEN and CDR2 is SYDVKM. The CDR3 is 15 amino acids. V was pared by 10 bases and J by 8 bases, with 23 bases between. CDR3 amino acids: CATHDLDSSAGELFF. The CDR3 DNA follows: TGTGCCACCCACGATCTCGACTCTTCGGCAGGGGAGCTGTTTTTT.

V gene TRBV2 combines with J gene TRBJ2-1, with D possibly matching TRBD2 (5 bases). This CDR3 has 14 amino acids. Trimming removed 3 bases at V and 4 bases at J, with 10 bases between. The V gene's germline CDR1 is SNHLY and CDR2 FYNNEI. The CDR3 loop is CASSDPGEYNEQFF. In DNA, the CDR3 is TGTGCCAGCAGTGATCCCGGGGAATACAATGAGCAGTTCTTC.

V gene TRBV7-9 combines with J gene TRBJ2-1; 12 positions match TRBD2. Germline CDR1 and CDR2: SEHNR and FQNEAQ (reference sequence). CDR3 length: 16 amino acids. The J segment lost 9 bases and the V segment lost 4 bases, leaving 10 bases of the junction unmatched. CDR3 sequence reads: CASSSTATSGSTEQFF. CDR3 nucleotide sequence: TGTGCCAGCAGCTCCACCGCGACTAGCGGGAGTACTGAGCAGTTCTTC.

This clone was seen only a few times. The chain combines TRBV30 with TRBJ1-2, with TRBD1 matching 9 bases. Germline loops: CDR1 GTSNPN, CDR2 SVGIG (reference sequence). V shed 4 bases, J shed 4 bases, and the junction held 7 bases outside the gene matches. The CDR3 is 14 amino acids. The CDR3 DNA reads TGTGCCTGGAACCGGGACAGGGAGGGCTATGGCTACACCTTC. Translated: CAWNRDREGYGYTF.

V usage is TRBV7-2 and J usage is TRBJ2-4; 9 nucleotides agree with TRBD1. V shed 5 bases, J shed 6 bases, and the junction held 8 bases outside the gene matches. Germline values: CDR1 SGHTA, CDR2 FQGNSA. This CDR3 comprises 15 residues. CDR3: CASSMTGGYGNIQYF. CDR3 sequence (DNA): TGTGCCAGCAGCATGACAGGGGGGTATGGAAACATTCAGTACTTC. Using reference TRBV7-2 and TRBJ2-4 for the parts outside the CDR3, the full variable domain is GAGVSQSPSNKVTEKGKDVELRCDPISGHTALYWYRQSLGQGLEFLIYFQGNSAPDKSGLPSDRFSAERTGGSVSTLTIQRTQQEDSAVYLCASSMTGGYGNIQYFGAGTRLSVL.

The chain employs TRBV15 and TRBJ2-5; maybe TRBD2 (5 bases). From germline, CDR1 is LNHNV and CDR2 YYDKDF (reference sequence). V was shortened by 1 base and J by 8 bases, with 14 bases between the two germline ends. The CDR3 is made up of 14 amino acids. The DNA of the CDR3 is TGTGCCACCAGCAGAGGCCTACCCGGAGGTACCCAGTACTTC. Its translation is CATSRGLPGGTQYF.

DNA for the CDR3: TGTGCCAGTAGTATCGGACAGCTGAACACCCAGGGGGCTTTCTTT. The encoded protein is CASSIGQLNTQGAFF. The chain employs TRBV19 and TRBJ1-1, with D perhaps matching TRBD1 (6 bases). Germline V lookup: CDR1 LNHDA, CDR2 SQIVND (reference sequence). The ends were cut back, 3 bases at V and 11 bases at J, with 22 bases in the middle. The CDR3 is made up of 15 amino acids.

This chain uses TRBV11-3 with TRBJ2-1; 9 nucleotides agree with TRBD2. In germline, CDR1 is SGHNT, CDR2 YENEEA. This CDR3 region has 15 residues. V was pared by 1 base and J by 7 bases, with 5 bases of the junction left unmatched. DNA for the CDR3: TGTGCCAGCAGCTTAGGGGTAGCGGGAGAAAATGAGCAGTTCTTC. Translating it yields CASSLGVAGENEQFF.

This clone has more than one count but fewer than ten. J is TRBJ1-6 and V is TRBV7-2; the match to TRBD1 covers 9 bases. The germline gives CDR1 SGHTA, CDR2 FQGNSA. Losses at the gene ends were 5 bases for V and 10 bases for J; bases not matched to a gene: 9. This CDR3 contains 15 residues. CDR3 DNA: TGTGCCAGCAGCCCTAACAGGGGGCGCGGATCACCCCTCCACTTT. Translated, it gives CASSPNRGRGSPLHF.

Turning to this clone: This sample also contains other DNA sequences that code for the same CDR3. The rearrangement links TRBV7-2 to TRBJ2-3; 14 bases agree with TRBD2. The CDR3 sequence is 16 residues long. The V gene's germline CDR1 is SGHTA and CDR2 FQGNSA. J gave up 3 bases and V 4 bases, and 3 bases lay outside the gene matches. The chain's CDR3 is CASSSRTSGRTDTQYF. For the CDR3, the DNA is TGTGCCAGCAGCTCCCGGACTAGCGGGAGGACAGATACGCAGTATTTT.

The chain carries TRBV7-8 and TRBJ1-1, with D unclear. Trimming stripped 4 bases from V and 6 bases from J, with 15 bases between. The germline V gene has CDR1 SGHVS and CDR2 FQNEAQ. The CDR3 has 14 residues. CDR3 sequence reads: CASSSSERSAEAFF. The CDR3 DNA is TGTGCCAGCAGCTCCTCCGAGCGATCGGCTGAAGCTTTCTTT. The full variable domain, its missing parts supplied by reference TRBV7-8 and TRBJ1-1, is GAGVSQSPRYKVAKRGQDVALRCDPISGHVSLFWYQQALGQGPEFLTYFQNEAQLDKSGLPSDRFFAERPEGSVSTLKIQRTQQEDSAVYLCASSSSERSAEAFFGQGTRLTVV.

This sequence joins TRBV29-1 and TRBJ2-7, with 8 bases lining up with TRBD1. The V segment lost 3 bases and the J segment 5 bases; nucleotides outside the gene matches: 3. Germline V gene data show CDR1 as SQVTM and CDR2 as ANQGSEA. The CDR3 totals 12 residues. The CDR3 bases are TGCAGCGTTGACACAGGGGGGAACGAGCAGTACTTC. This sequence encodes CSVDTGGNEQYF.

The chain employs TRBV7-9 and TRBJ1-1; D remains unclear. This CDR3 contains 15 residues. The germline gives CDR1 SEHNR, CDR2 FQNEAQ (reference sequence). Trimming removed 6 bases from V and 0 bases from J, with 14 bases in between. The CDR3 spells CASRDRHGMNTEAFF. The CDR3 DNA reads as TGTGCCAGCAGAGATAGACACGGAATGAACACTGAAGCTTTCTTT.

The count of this clone is one. The chain is built from TRBV29-1 and TRBJ2-7; weak D call: TRBD2 (6 bases). The V and J ends lost 6 bases and 4 bases respectively, with 16 bases between them. Germline loops: CDR1 SQVTM, CDR2 ANQGSEA. The CDR3 sequence is 13 residues long. CDR3 region: CSVGGKSMYEQYF. The CDR3 DNA reads TGCAGCGTCGGCGGGAAGAGTATGTACGAGCAGTACTTC.

V and J are TRBV19 and TRBJ2-2; possible D gene TRBD1, 6 bases. The CDR3 extends over 15 amino acids. V lost 3 bases and J lost 2, with 10 bases in between. Germline assignment: CDR1 LNHDA and CDR2 SQIVND (reference sequence). The CDR3 loop reads CASSIPGQNTGELFF. The CDR3 coding sequence is TGTGCCAGTAGTATTCCGGGACAAAACACCGGGGAGCTGTTTTTT.

The rearrangement joins TRBV19 to TRBJ2-2; TRBD2 aligns across 7 bases. The CDR3 contains 16 residues. V gave up 3 bases and J gave up 6 bases; unmatched junction bases: 10. From germline, CDR1 is LNHDA and CDR2 SQIVND (reference sequence). CDR3 in amino acids: CASSIRQGGLAGELFF. In DNA, the CDR3 is TGTGCCAGTAGTATTCGGCAGGGAGGGCTAGCCGGGGAGCTGTTTTTT.

The rearrangement joins TRBV7-2 to TRBJ2-1, with 14 bases identical to TRBD2. The germline V gene encodes CDR1 SGHTA and CDR2 FQGNSA. The CDR3 runs 16 residues. V was clipped by 0 bases and J by 10 bases; unmatched bases: 5. The CDR3 reads CASSLAGLAGVGEQFF. The CDR3 nucleotides are TGTGCCAGCAGCTTAGCGGGACTAGCGGGAGTAGGGGAGCAGTTCTTC.

The V gene is TRBV30, the J gene TRBJ2-3; weak D call: TRBD2 (5 bases). This CDR3 has 13 amino acids. Germline CDR1 reads GTSNPN; CDR2 reads SVGIG (reference sequence). V lost 2 bases and J lost 4, with 10 bases in between. In DNA, the CDR3 is TGTGCCTGGAGTAACGGAGGCCCAGATACGCAGTATTTT. This gives the protein CAWSNGGPDTQYF. Full variable domain (missing parts from reference TRBV30 and TRBJ2-3): SQTIHQWPATLVQPVGSPLSLECTVEGTSNPNLYWYRQAAGRGLQLLFYSVGIGQISSEVPQNLSASRPQDRQFILSSKKLLLSDSGFYLCAWSNGGPDTQYFGPGTRLTVL.